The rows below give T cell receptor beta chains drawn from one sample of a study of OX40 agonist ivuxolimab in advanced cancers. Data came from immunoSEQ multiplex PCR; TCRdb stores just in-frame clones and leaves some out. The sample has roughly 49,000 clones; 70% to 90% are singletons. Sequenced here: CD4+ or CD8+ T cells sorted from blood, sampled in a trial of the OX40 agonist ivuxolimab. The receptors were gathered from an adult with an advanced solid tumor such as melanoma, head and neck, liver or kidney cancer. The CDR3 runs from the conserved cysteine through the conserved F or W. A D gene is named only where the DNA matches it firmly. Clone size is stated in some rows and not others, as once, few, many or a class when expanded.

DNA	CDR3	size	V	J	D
TGTGCCAGCAGCCCAGCGACTAGCGGGATCTACGAGCAGTACTTC	CASSPATSGIYEQYF	NA	TRBV9	TRBJ2-7	TRBD2
TGTGCCTCCCCTTGGAAAGGGGGGCTTAATCATGAGCAGTTCTTC	CASPWKGGLNHEQFF	NA	TRBV28	TRBJ2-1	NA
TGTGCCAGCAGTTTGGAAGACAAGGTACCCTCCTACGAGCAGTACTTC	CASSLEDKVPSYEQYF	once	TRBV28	TRBJ2-7	NA
TGTGCCAGCAGCCCGGAGGGCAGGGGGACCGGGGAGCTGTTTTTT	CASSPEGRGTGELFF	NA	TRBV7-9	TRBJ2-2	NA
TGCGCCAGCAGCCTGGGACAGGGGAGTCGGTACGAGCAGTACTTC	CASSLGQGSRYEQYF	NA	TRBV5-1	TRBJ2-7	TRBD1
TGCGCCAGCAGCTTGCTCGGGCAGTGGGGGACCCAGTACTTC	CASSLLGQWGTQYF	few	TRBV5-1	TRBJ2-5	NA
TGTGCCACCCGAGGGGGCTTAGCTAACTATGGCTACACCTTC	CATRGGLANYGYTF	NA	TRBV5-4	TRBJ1-2	TRBD1
TGTGCCAGCTCACCGGGAATATACGAGCAGTACTTC	CASSPGIYEQYF	NA	TRBV18	TRBJ2-7	NA
TGTGCCAGCTCACCCCCCCGGGTGGGCAGAGATACGCAGTATTTT	CASSPPRVGRDTQYF	NA	TRBV18	TRBJ2-3	NA
TGTGCCAGCAGCCGGTCGCGGGAGTTAGGCGAGCAGTACTTC	CASSRSRELGEQYF	NA	TRBV7-6	TRBJ2-7	TRBD2
TGCGCCAGCAGCTATTCTTATTCGCCTCGGGGTATAGAGACCCAGTACTTC	CASSYSYSPRGIETQYF	NA	TRBV5-1	TRBJ2-5	NA
TGTGCCAGCAGCGTAGGGAGGGGGACTAATGAAAAACTGTTTTTT	CASSVGRGTNEKLFF	NA	TRBV9	TRBJ1-4	NA
TGCGCCAGCAGCCAAGACCCCCGTGCAGGGAGAAGTGAAAAACTGTTTTTT	CASSQDPRAGRSEKLFF	NA	TRBV4-1	TRBJ1-4	NA
TGTGCCAGCAGTCCGGGACTAGAGGGAGATACGCAGTATTTT	CASSPGLEGDTQYF	NA	TRBV6-4	TRBJ2-3	TRBD2
TGTGCCAGCAGCTTTGGACAGCGGGATACGCAGTATTTT	CASSFGQRDTQYF	NA	TRBV7-8	TRBJ2-3	NA
TGTGCCAGCAGCCCGAACAGGCTCGAGGAGACCCAGTACTTC	CASSPNRLEETQYF	NA	TRBV7-2	TRBJ2-5	NA
TGTGCCAGCAGCTTTCTGGGCGGGCGAGGAGATACGCAGTATTTT	CASSFLGGRGDTQYF	NA	TRBV11-3	TRBJ2-3	NA
TGCGCCAGCAGCCAAGAAGTTAGGGGGAATCAGCCCCAGCATTTT	CASSQEVRGNQPQHF	NA	TRBV4-3	TRBJ1-5	NA
TGTGCCAGCAGCGGCGCTAGGATGACAGCCAACTATGGCTACACCTTC	CASSGARMTANYGYTF	NA	TRBV9	TRBJ1-2	NA
TGTGCCAGCGCTATGAGGGGGGACTCCTACAATGAGCAGTTCTTC	CASAMRGDSYNEQFF	NA	TRBV6-6	TRBJ2-1	NA
TGTGCCAGCTCACCAGCTCGGGGACGGGTAAACACTGAAGCTTTCTTT	CASSPARGRVNTEAFF	NA	TRBV18	TRBJ1-1	NA
TGTGCCAGCAGCCGGGAGGACCGCGATAATTCACCCCTCCACTTT	CASSREDRDNSPLHF	NA	TRBV5-6	TRBJ1-6	NA
TGTGCCAGCAGCCAGGGACTAGCGGCAGATCAGCAGTACTTC	CASSQGLAADQQYF	NA	TRBV13	TRBJ2-7	TRBD2